This T cell receptor beta chain is drawn from a study of CD8 T cells in Susac syndrome. Blood CD8+ and CD4+ T cells underwent high-throughput TCR beta sequencing. Bulk CD8+ and CD4+ cells came from magnetic negative isolation; CD8+ TEMRA by FACS. cDNA came from 0.5 to 1 ug RNA primed by random hexamers. Using its own MiXCR run on the immunoSEQ multiplex PCR reads, TCRdb lists one record per CDR3 protein. Among 150,000 to 200,000 distinct CDR3 sequences listed, around 96% were seen once. The germline gives CDR1 LNHDA, CDR2 SQIVND (reference sequence). V gave up 6 bases and J gave up 6 bases, with 4 bases separating them. This CDR3 spans 10 amino acids.

The sequence came from a human donor with multiple sclerosis. V and J are TRBV19 and TRBJ2-3; D gene unclear. The sequenced sample consisted of CD4+ T cells from PBMCs. Written as DNA, the CDR3 is TGTGCCAGTAGAGTTGATACGCAGTATTTT. Translation: CASRVDTQYF.